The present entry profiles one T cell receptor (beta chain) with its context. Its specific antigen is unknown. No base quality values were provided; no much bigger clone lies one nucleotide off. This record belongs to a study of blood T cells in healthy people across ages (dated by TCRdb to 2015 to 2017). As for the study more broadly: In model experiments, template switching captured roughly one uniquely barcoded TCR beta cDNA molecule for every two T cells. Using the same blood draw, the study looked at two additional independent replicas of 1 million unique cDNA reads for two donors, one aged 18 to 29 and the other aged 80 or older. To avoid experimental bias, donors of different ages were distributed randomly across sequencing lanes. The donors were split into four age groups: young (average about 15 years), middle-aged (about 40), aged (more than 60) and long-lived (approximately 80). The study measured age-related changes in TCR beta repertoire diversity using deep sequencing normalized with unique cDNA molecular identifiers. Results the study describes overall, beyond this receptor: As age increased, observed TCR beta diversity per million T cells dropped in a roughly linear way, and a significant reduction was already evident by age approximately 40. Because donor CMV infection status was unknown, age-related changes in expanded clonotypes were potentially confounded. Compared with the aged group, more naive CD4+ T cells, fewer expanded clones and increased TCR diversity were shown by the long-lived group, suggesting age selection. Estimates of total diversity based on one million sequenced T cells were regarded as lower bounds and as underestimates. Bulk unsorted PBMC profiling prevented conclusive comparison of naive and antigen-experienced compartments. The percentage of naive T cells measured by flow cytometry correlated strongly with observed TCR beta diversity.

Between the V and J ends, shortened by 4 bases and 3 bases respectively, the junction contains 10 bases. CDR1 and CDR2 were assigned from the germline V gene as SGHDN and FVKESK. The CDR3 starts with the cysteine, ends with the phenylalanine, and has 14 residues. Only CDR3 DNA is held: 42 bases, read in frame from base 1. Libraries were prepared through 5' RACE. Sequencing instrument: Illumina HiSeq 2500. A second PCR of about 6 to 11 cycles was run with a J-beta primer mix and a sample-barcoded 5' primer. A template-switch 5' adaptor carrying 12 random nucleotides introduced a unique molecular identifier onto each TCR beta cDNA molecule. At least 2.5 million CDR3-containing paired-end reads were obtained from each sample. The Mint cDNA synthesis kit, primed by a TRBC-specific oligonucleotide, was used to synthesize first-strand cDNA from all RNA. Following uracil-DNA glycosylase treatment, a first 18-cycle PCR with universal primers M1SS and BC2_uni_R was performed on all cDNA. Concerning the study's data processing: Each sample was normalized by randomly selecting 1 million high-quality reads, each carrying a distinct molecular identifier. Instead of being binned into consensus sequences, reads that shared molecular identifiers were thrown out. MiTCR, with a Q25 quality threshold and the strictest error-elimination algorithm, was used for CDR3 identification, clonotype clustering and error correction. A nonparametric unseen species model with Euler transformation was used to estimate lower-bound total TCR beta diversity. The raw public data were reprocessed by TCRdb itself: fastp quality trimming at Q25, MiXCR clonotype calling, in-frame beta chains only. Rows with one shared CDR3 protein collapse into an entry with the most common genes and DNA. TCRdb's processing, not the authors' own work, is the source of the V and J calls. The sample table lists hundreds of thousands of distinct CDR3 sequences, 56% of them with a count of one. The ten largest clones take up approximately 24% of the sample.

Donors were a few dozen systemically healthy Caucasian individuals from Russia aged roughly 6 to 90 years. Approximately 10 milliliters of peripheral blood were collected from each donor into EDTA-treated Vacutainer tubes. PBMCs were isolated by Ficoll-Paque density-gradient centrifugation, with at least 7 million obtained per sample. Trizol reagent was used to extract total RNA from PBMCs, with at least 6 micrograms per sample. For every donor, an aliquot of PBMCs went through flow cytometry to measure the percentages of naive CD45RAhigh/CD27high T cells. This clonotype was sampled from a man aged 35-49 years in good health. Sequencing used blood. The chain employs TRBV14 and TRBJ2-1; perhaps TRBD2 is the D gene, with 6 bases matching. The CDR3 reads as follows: CASSPRTIYNEQFF. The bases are TGTGCCAGCAGCCCCAGGACTATCTACAATGAGCAGTTCTTC.